This T cell receptor (beta chain) was recorded in a study of cytomegalovirus exposure and HLA in healthy donors. The overall study: Clustering assigned 81% of the approximately 400 genotyped donors to the Caucasian-associated ancestry cluster. Study-wide points: Sequence variants that were highly shared formed a cluster that was likely a sequencing artifact. A reported reduction in N-insertions relative to the roughly 610-donor mean was seen in an Asian-associated ancestry cluster in a later analysis.

13 Jbeta primers and 60 Vbeta primers were used for the PCR. Assay used: immunoSEQ multiplex PCR; TCRdb lists only in-frame clones, some missing. This specimen shows roughly 40,000 clones; the ten leading clones hold roughly 1.3%. Nominal health characterized the donors when sampled, though unrecorded immune exposures were likely. In the case of this clone: Its antigen is undetermined.

Trimming shortened V by 5 bases and J by 0 bases, and 13 bases separated the two germline ends. This CDR3 region has 14 residues. Germline V CDR1 and CDR2: SQVTM, ANQGSEA. The V gene is TRBV29-1, the J gene TRBJ1-2; D may be TRBD1 (5 bases). Input material: PBMCs. The clonotype comes from a man under 40 in good health and CMV-seronegative. CDR3: CSVPQGLANYGYTF. The CDR3 nucleotides read TGCAGCGTTCCTCAGGGATTAGCTAACTATGGCTACACCTTC.